The 3 T cell receptor beta chains below come from one sample, sequenced in a study of blood T cell repertoires in COVID-19. TCRdb's table, derived via immunoSEQ multiplex PCR, lists solely in-frame clones and lacks some. Counted here are about 220,000 clones, about nine tenths occurring once; the ten biggest clones make up over 3%. Sequencing input: PBMCs or T cells enriched from blood (not recorded which). Every receptor here comes from a middle-aged woman with acute COVID-19.

J is TRBJ2-6 and V is TRBV4-3; the D gene is possibly TRBD1 (5 bases). The V and J ends lost 0 bases and 0 bases respectively, with 12 bases between them. The CDR3 totals 18 residues. Germline CDR1 reads LGHNA; CDR2 reads YSLEER. The CDR3 loop is CASSQDSNRFSGANVLTF. CDR3 nucleotides: TGCGCCAGCAGCCAAGATTCGAACAGGTTCTCTGGGGCCAACGTCCTGACTTTC.

The rearrangement links TRBV10-2 to TRBJ1-2; tentative D call: TRBD1 (5 bases). Germline V gene lookup returns CDR1 WSHSY and CDR2 SAAADI. The V end was cut by 2 bases, the J end by 8 bases, with 15 bases between. The CDR3 is 14 amino acids. The CDR3 is CASSEKPGKEGYTF. The CDR3 nucleotides read TGCGCCAGCAGTGAGAAACCAGGGAAGGAGGGCTACACCTTC.

The chain couples TRBV7-9 to TRBJ1-6, with a possible D match to TRBD1 (5 bases). Trimming removed 4 bases from V and 6 bases from J, with 19 bases in between. CDR1 is SEHNR, CDR2 FQNEAQ, per germline (reference sequence). This CDR3 region has 17 residues. CDR3 nucleotide sequence: TGTGCCAGCAGCTACGCCGTCCAGGGTAGGAGTAATTCACCCCTCCACTTT. Translating it yields CASSYAVQGRSNSPLHF. The full variable domain, completed using reference TRBV7-9 and TRBJ1-6, is DTGVSQNPRHKITKRGQNVTFRCDPISEHNRLYWYRQTLGQGPEFLTYFQNEAQLEKSRLLSDRFSAERPKGSFSTLEIQRTEQGDSAMYLCASSYAVQGRSNSPLHFGNGTRLTVT.